This T cell receptor (beta chain) was observed in a study of T cell repertoires in cytomegalovirus infection. This clonotype was observed a handful of times. TCRdb ran MiXCR on the reads and lists one entry per CDR3 protein. The sample holds approximately 290,000 distinct CDR3 sequences, over 20% seen once. The CDR3 is made up of 16 amino acids. In germline, CDR1 is MGHDK, CDR2 SYGVNS. Trimming left V 3 bases short and J 8 bases short, with 19 bases between. This clonotype originated in a human donor in good health (CMV status not recorded). Some clones in this sample may be carry-over from other donors' samples. The specimen was PBMCs. The rearrangement joins TRBV25-1 to TRBJ1-4; D possibly corresponds to TRBD1 (5 bases). The CDR3 protein is CASSDPGGRKWEKLFF. The CDR3, as DNA: TGTGCCAGCAGTGACCCGGGGGGACGGAAGTGGGAAAAACTGTTTTTT.